The 28 T cell receptor beta chains below all came from one sample that was sequenced in a study of T cell responses to AZD1222 COVID-19 vaccine. Data came from immunoSEQ multiplex PCR; TCRdb stores just in-frame clones and leaves some out. The sample carries roughly 120,000 clones, 90% to 95% recorded once. The specimen was peripheral blood, collected on day 0 of AZD1222 vaccination. These receptors all come from an adult in good health.

The J gene is TRBJ2-3, the V gene TRBV28; perhaps TRBD1 as D (5 bases). Germline CDR1 reads MDHEN; CDR2 reads SYDVKM. The CDR3 totals 14 residues. Trimming stripped 2 bases from V and 4 bases from J, with 10 bases between. The CDR3 reads CASSLPTGADTQYF. The DNA of the CDR3 is TGTGCCAGCAGTTTACCCACAGGTGCAGATACGCAGTATTTT.

The chain couples TRBV5-5 to TRBJ1-6; D is undetermined. The CDR3 is 12 residues long. CDR1 and CDR2 from the germline V gene are SGHKS and YYEKEE (reference sequence). Trimming shortened V by 2 bases and J by 5 bases, and 2 bases separated the two germline ends. CDR3 nucleotide sequence: TGTGCCAGCAGCTTCAATAATTCACCCCTCCACTTT. Its translation: CASSFNNSPLHF. Full variable domain (remainder filled in from reference TRBV5-5 and TRBJ1-6): DAGVTQSPTHLIKTRGQQVTLRCSPISGHKSVSWYQQVLGQGPQFIFQYYEKEERGRGNFPDRFSARQFPNYSSELNVNALLLGDSALYLCASSFNNSPLHFGNGTRLTVT.

This clone was found once. The chain employs TRBV7-9 and TRBJ2-3; 8 nucleotides agree with TRBD2. There are 14 residues in the CDR3. The germline CDR1 and CDR2 sequences are SEHNR and FQNEAQ (reference sequence). The V segment lost 3 bases and the J segment 6 bases; nucleotides outside the gene matches: 5. The CDR3 DNA is TGTGCCAGCAGCTTTACTGGACTAGCTGATACGCAGTATTTT. It translates to CASSFTGLADTQYF.

The genes are TRBV7-9 and TRBJ1-2, with D possibly being TRBD1 (6 bases). Germline V CDR1 and CDR2: SEHNR, FQNEAQ (reference sequence). The CDR3 is made up of 16 amino acids. Trimming shortened V by 8 bases and J by 5 bases, and 24 bases separated the two germline ends. The CDR3 DNA sequence: TGTGCCAGCGGGCCTCAGCTGAAACAGGGTTCTTATGGCTACACCTTC. It is translated as CASGPQLKQGSYGYTF.

This clone was observed once. The rearrangement links TRBV28 to TRBJ1-2, with a possible D match to TRBD1 (6 bases). Germline V gene sequence: CDR1 MDHEN, CDR2 SYDVKM. Trimming cost V 5 bases and J 5 bases, with 18 bases left between them. The CDR3 length is 15 residues. The CDR3, as DNA: TGTGCCAGCAGTCTCTGGGGGGAGGGGGTGTATGGCTACACCTTC. It codes for CASSLWGEGVYGYTF.

The chain combines TRBV25-1 with TRBJ2-7; D is uncertain. V lost 5 bases to trimming and J lost 1 base, with 9 bases between them. CDR3 length: 13 amino acids. Germline-derived CDR1 and CDR2 are MGHDK and SYGVNS. The CDR3 DNA reads TGTGCCAGCAGTAAGACTGAATCCTACGAGCAGTACTTC. It codes for CASSKTESYEQYF.

The chain is built from TRBV4-1 and TRBJ1-3; D gene unclear. Germline assignment: CDR1 MGHRA and CDR2 YSYEKL. Trimming removed 1 base from V and 4 bases from J, with 14 bases in between. The CDR3 totals 16 residues. The CDR3 protein is CASSQVYNSGGNTIYF. For the CDR3, the DNA is TGCGCCAGCAGCCAAGTTTATAACAGTGGGGGAAACACCATATATTTT.

This chain connects TRBV6-1 to TRBJ2-1, with 7 bases matching TRBD2. This CDR3 spans 15 amino acids. Germline lookup yields CDR1 MNHNS and CDR2 SASEGT. Unmatched junction bases numbered 8, after V lost 3 bases and J lost 6 bases. The CDR3 loop reads CASSEPGLFINEQFF. In nucleotides, the CDR3 is TGTGCCAGCAGTGAGCCGGGACTATTTATCAATGAGCAGTTCTTC.

The chain recombines TRBV27 with TRBJ1-1; the match to TRBD1 covers 8 bases. V trimming: 8 bases; J trimming: 2 bases; junction bases outside the gene matches: 7. This CDR3 comprises 14 residues. CDR1 is MNHEY and CDR2 is SMNVEV in the germline V gene (reference sequence). The CDR3 nucleotides are TGTGCCAGCCGAAGACAGGGGTTAAACACTGAAGCTTTCTTT. It specifies CASRRQGLNTEAFF.

This clone was found a few times. This chain uses TRBV6-5 with TRBJ1-1; a possible D gene is TRBD1 (5 bases). V was shortened by 6 bases and J by 11 bases, with 16 bases between the two germline ends. The CDR3 loop spans 12 amino acids. Germline loops: CDR1 MNHEY, CDR2 SVGAGI. In DNA, the CDR3 is TGTGCCAGCAGCCGTCCTCAGGGCAACGCTTTCTTT. As protein: CASSRPQGNAFF.

The gene calls are TRBV29-1 and TRBJ2-7; D gene ambiguous. From germline, CDR1 is SQVTM and CDR2 ANQGSEA. V lost 5 bases and J lost 0, with 11 bases in between. The CDR3 spans 13 residues. The CDR3 loop is CSVRGPSSYEQYF. The CDR3 nucleotides read TGCAGCGTTAGAGGCCCGAGCTCCTACGAGCAGTACTTC.

The chain carries TRBV3-1 (or the pseudogene TRBV3-2) and TRBJ2-1; TRBD2 matches 8 bases. CDR1 is LGHDT, CDR2 YNNKEL, per germline (reference sequence). The CDR3 totals 18 residues. V lost 1 base, J lost 2 bases, and 10 bases stayed unmatched. CDR3 loop: CASSQGVAAGGTYNEQFF. The CDR3 DNA reads TGTGCCAGCAGCCAAGGGGTGGCGGCGGGAGGAACCTACAATGAGCAGTTCTTC.

The chain employs TRBV10-3 and TRBJ1-1, with D unclear. V was trimmed by 0 bases and J by 1 base, leaving 15 bases between them. The CDR3 is made up of 17 amino acids. CDR1 and CDR2 from the germline V gene are ENHRY and SYGVKD. CDR3 nucleotide sequence: TGTGCCATCAGTGAGTCTGGTGGGGTTTGGGCGAACACTGAAGCTTTCTTT. Its protein product is CAISESGGVWANTEAFF.

The sample holds one count of this clone. The chain links TRBV5-1 to TRBJ2-5, with TRBD2 as a possible D gene (5 bases). This CDR3 is built from 15 residues. The V end was cut by 0 bases, the J end by 4 bases, with 13 bases between. CDR1 is SGHRS, CDR2 YFSETQ, per germline. CDR3 region: CASSLDGLGGETQYF. The CDR3 nucleotides are TGCGCCAGCAGCTTGGATGGGCTCGGAGGAGAGACCCAGTACTTC.

The chain combines TRBV9 with TRBJ2-2; 10 nucleotides align to TRBD2. The germline V gene encodes CDR1 SGDLS and CDR2 YYNGEE. The CDR3 runs 19 residues. With 2 bases clipped from V and 6 bases from J, the junction kept 16 bases outside the gene matches. The DNA for the CDR3 is TGTGCCAGCAGCGTTGAGGCTAGCGGGAGTCAAGTACTATCCGGGGAGCTGTTTTTT. Residues: CASSVEASGSQVLSGELFF.

This chain uses TRBV27 with TRBJ1-1; no clear D. Trimming stripped 3 bases from V and 4 bases from J, with 12 bases between. Looked up from germline, CDR1 is MNHEY and CDR2 is SMNVEV (reference sequence). The CDR3 covers 14 residues. Here the CDR3 DNA reads TGTGCCAGCAGTTTTGGGGTGCGGGGCACTGAAGCTTTCTTT. This sequence encodes CASSFGVRGTEAFF.

This clone came up once. V and J are TRBV27 and TRBJ2-7, with D perhaps TRBD1 (7 bases). Trimming took 2 bases from V and 6 from J, leaving 14 bases between them. Germline V gives CDR1 MNHEY, CDR2 SMNVEV (reference sequence). The CDR3 contains 14 residues. CDR3 sequence: CASSLGDSGGEQYF. The CDR3 DNA sequence: TGTGCCAGCAGTTTAGGGGACTCAGGGGGCGAGCAGTACTTC.

The V call is TRBV5-8, the J call TRBJ1-1; 7 bases are a match to TRBD1. The CDR3 loop spans 15 amino acids. In germline, CDR1 is SGHTS, CDR2 YDEGEE. V trimming: 4 bases; J trimming: 8 bases; junction bases outside the gene matches: 14. This CDR3 reads CASSPRQGSRDEAFF. The CDR3 DNA follows: TGTGCCAGCAGCCCCCGACAGGGTTCCCGAGACGAAGCTTTCTTT.

This chain joins TRBV5-1 and TRBJ2-7, with 8 bases that match TRBD2. Germline-derived CDR1 and CDR2 are SGHRS and YFSETQ. The CDR3 has 18 residues. V was clipped by 4 bases and J by 4 bases; unmatched bases: 19. CDR3 in DNA: TGCGCCAGCAGCCTTCCTCCTTTTCCGGGACTAGTGTTGTACGAGCAGTACTTC. Translated: CASSLPPFPGLVLYEQYF. Together with reference TRBV5-1 and TRBJ2-7, the CDR3 gives the full variable domain: KAGVTQTPRYLIKTRGQQVTLSCSPISGHRSVSWYQQTPGQGLQFLFEYFSETQRNKGNFPGRFSGRQFSNSRSEMNVSTLELGDSALYLCASSLPPFPGLVLYEQYFGPGTRLTVT.

This chain links TRBV7-2 with TRBJ1-5; possible D gene TRBD1, 6 bases. Germline values: CDR1 SGHTA, CDR2 FQGNSA. V shed 4 bases and J shed 4 bases, with 11 bases lying between them. CDR3 length: 14 amino acids. The DNA of the CDR3 is TGTGCCAGCAGCTCGGACAGCATTAATCAGCCCCAGCATTTT. It codes for CASSSDSINQPQHF. The full variable domain, completed using reference TRBV7-2 and TRBJ1-5, is GAGVSQSPSNKVTEKGKDVELRCDPISGHTALYWYRQSLGQGLEFLIYFQGNSAPDKSGLPSDRFSAERTGGSVSTLTIQRTQQEDSAVYLCASSSDSINQPQHFGDGTRLSIL.

The chain employs TRBV4-1 and TRBJ2-3, with 12 bases that match TRBD2. CDR1 and CDR2 from the germline V gene are MGHRA and YSYEKL. The CDR3 has 16 amino acids. V gave up 5 bases and J gave up 4 bases; unmatched junction bases: 7. The chain's CDR3 is CASSGLAGGWADTQYF. The CDR3 DNA follows: TGCGCCAGCAGCGGGCTAGCGGGAGGGTGGGCAGATACGCAGTATTTT.

This chain uses TRBV4-1 with TRBJ2-1; tentatively, D is TRBD1 (5 bases). CDR1 and CDR2 from the germline V gene are MGHRA and YSYEKL. V gave up 0 bases and J gave up 2 bases, with 8 bases separating them. The CDR3 loop spans 15 amino acids. In DNA, the CDR3 is TGCGCCAGCAGCCAAGATCCCAGGGCCTACAATGAGCAGTTCTTC. Translated: CASSQDPRAYNEQFF.

V and J are TRBV6-5 and TRBJ1-4; tentative D call: TRBD1 (5 bases). The V gene lost 4 bases and the J gene lost 3 bases, with 12 bases spanning the gap. Germline lookup yields CDR1 MNHEY and CDR2 SVGAGI. This CDR3 is 15 amino acids long. CDR3 protein: CASSLTGTANEKLFF. As DNA, the CDR3 is TGTGCCAGCAGTTTAACCGGGACGGCTAATGAAAAACTGTTTTTT.

The V gene is TRBV27, the J gene TRBJ2-4; 7 bases match TRBD1. The CDR3 sequence is 14 residues long. Trimming took 5 bases from V and 6 from J; bases not matched to a gene: 7. From germline, CDR1 is MNHEY and CDR2 SMNVEV (reference sequence). The CDR3 region has the DNA TGTGCCAGCAGTCCACAGGGGTTCGGAAACATTCAGTACTTC. This gives the protein CASSPQGFGNIQYF.

This clone was recorded only once. This chain connects TRBV24-1 to TRBJ1-1, with D tentatively TRBD1 (5 bases). The V gene's germline CDR1 is KGHDR and CDR2 SFDVKD. Trimming pared 7 bases from V and 6 bases from J, leaving 8 bases between. The CDR3 extends over 11 amino acids. The DNA for the CDR3 is TGTGCCACCAGATGGGGGTCTGAAGCTTTCTTT. Protein product: CATRWGSEAFF.

The sample holds one count of this clone. This sequence joins TRBV5-1 and TRBJ2-4; D assignment may be TRBD1 or TRBD2 (5 bases each). Trimming left V 2 bases short and J 3 bases short, with 12 bases between. CDR1 is SGHRS and CDR2 is YFSETQ in the germline V gene. The CDR3 contains 15 residues. The CDR3 reads CASSFEGQVKNIQYF. The CDR3 region has the DNA TGCGCCAGCAGCTTTGAGGGGCAGGTCAAAAACATTCAGTACTTC. The entire variable domain, with the rest obtained from reference TRBV5-1 and TRBJ2-4, is as follows: KAGVTQTPRYLIKTRGQQVTLSCSPISGHRSVSWYQQTPGQGLQFLFEYFSETQRNKGNFPGRFSGRQFSNSRSEMNVSTLELGDSALYLCASSFEGQVKNIQYFGAGTRLSVL.

The chain has TRBV20-1 and TRBJ1-1; D is undetermined. The germline V gene has CDR1 DFQATT and CDR2 SNEGSKA (reference sequence). CDR3 size: 14 residues. The germline V and J ends were trimmed by 3 bases and 5 bases, with 16 bases remaining between them. In DNA, the CDR3 is TGCAGTGCTAGTTCTTTGACGTCGGGGACTGAAGCTTTCTTT. Translated, it gives CSASSLTSGTEAFF.

The chain joins TRBV19 to TRBJ2-2, with TRBD2 identical over 9 bases. Per germline, CDR1 LNHDA and CDR2 SQIVND (reference sequence). The CDR3 runs 16 residues. Trimming took 10 bases from V and 0 from J; bases not matched to a gene: 9. CDR3 nucleotide sequence: TGTGCCACGACCGGCGGGAGGGCCCCGAACACCGGGGAGCTGTTTTTT. It codes for CATTGGRAPNTGELFF.